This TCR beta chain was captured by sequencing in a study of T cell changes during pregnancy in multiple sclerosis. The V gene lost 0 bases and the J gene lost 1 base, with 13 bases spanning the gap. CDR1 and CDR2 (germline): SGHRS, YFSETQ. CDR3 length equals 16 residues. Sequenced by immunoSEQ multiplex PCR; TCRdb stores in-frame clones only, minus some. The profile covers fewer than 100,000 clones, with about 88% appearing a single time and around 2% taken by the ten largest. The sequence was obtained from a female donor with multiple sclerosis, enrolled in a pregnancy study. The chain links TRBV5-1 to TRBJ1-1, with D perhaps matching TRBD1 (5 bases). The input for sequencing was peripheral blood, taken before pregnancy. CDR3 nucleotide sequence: TGCGCCAGCAGCTTGGGGTTGCGGGGGGGGAACACTGAAGCTTTCTTT. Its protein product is CASSLGLRGGNTEAFF.